This paragraph reports one T cell receptor (beta chain). The entry originates in a study of CD8+ T cells in alopecia areata. Germline values: CDR1 SGHRS, CDR2 YFSETQ. The CDR3 contains 14 residues. With 1 base removed from V and 5 bases from J, the gap between germline ends came to 13 bases. Extracted RNA was reverse transcribed, and the resulting cDNA served as sequencing template. Using immunoSEQ multiplex PCR, the repertoire was profiled, and TCRdb retains in-frame clones only, with some absent. The profile shows 100,000 to 150,000 clones, around 45% of them singletons. Sequenced sample: NKG2D-low CD8+ T cells sorted from blood. The source of this sequence is a human donor with alopecia areata. The chain carries TRBV5-1 and TRBJ2-7; D gene ambiguous. CDR3: CASSLSRARDEQYF. The CDR3 coding sequence is TGCGCCAGCAGCTTGAGTCGGGCAAGGGACGAGCAGTACTTC. Full variable domain (rest looked up from reference TRBV5-1 and TRBJ2-7): KAGVTQTPRYLIKTRGQQVTLSCSPISGHRSVSWYQQTPGQGLQFLFEYFSETQRNKGNFPGRFSGRQFSNSRSEMNVSTLELGDSALYLCASSLSRARDEQYFGPGTRLTVT.